This is a list of T cell receptor beta chains from one sample in a study of cytomegalovirus exposure and HLA in healthy donors. Libraries were prepared by immunoSEQ multiplex PCR; TCRdb keeps only in-frame clonotypes and omits some of them. The sample lists approximately 190,000 clones; over 70% were seen once. What was sequenced was PBMCs. The origin of the receptors is a man aged 30 to 39 in good health and CMV-seronegative. The CDR3 runs from the conserved cysteine through the conserved F or W.

TRBV9	TRBJ1-4	CASSASTGGAYEKLFF
TRBV7-8	TRBJ2-3	CASSTRRGGGGTDTQYF
TRBV6-1	TRBJ2-2	CASIVGAPNTGELFF
TRBV2	TRBJ2-1	CASAGAWEGNEQFF
TRBV27	TRBJ1-2	CASGTFGNGYTF
TRBV5-6	TRBJ2-2	CASSLAGTGAVGELFF
TRBV11-1	TRBJ2-5	CASSTGTEETQYF
TRBV27	TRBJ2-3	CASSLGNREDTQYF
TRBV6-5	TRBJ2-3	CASSMTGRVADTQYF
TRBV5-4	TRBJ2-2	CAIRDRTHKRGYTGELFF
TRBV11-2	TRBJ2-4	CASSPHSLRGGPDIQYF
TRBV11-2	TRBJ1-1	CASSLTAPGGTEAFF